This T cell receptor (beta chain) was identified in a study of T cell responses to AZD1222 COVID-19 vaccine. Germline V CDR1 and CDR2: MNHEY, SVGAGI. V lost 5 bases and J lost 3, with 10 bases in between. The CDR3 runs to 13 residues. Clones were read by immunoSEQ multiplex PCR, and TCRdb kept only the in-frame ones, dropping some. The sample shows 90,000 to 120,000 clones, more than 70% of them seen only once. The chain combines TRBV6-5 with TRBJ1-2; possibly TRBD1 for D (5 bases). The TCR sequence derives from an adult in good health. The sequencing used peripheral blood, collected on day 0 of AZD1222 vaccination. CDR3 protein: CASSPIGDYGYTF. In DNA form, the CDR3 reads TGTGCCAGCAGTCCCATAGGGGACTATGGCTACACCTTC.